This TCR beta chain was found in a study of cytomegalovirus exposure and HLA in healthy donors. In the study overall: An early release of data contained around 80 million unique TCRs, which came from HLA-typed donors. Study-wide findings and caveats: Some V segments, TRBV6-2 and TRBV6-3 among them, were indistinguishable and were therefore excluded. Reportedly, diagnosis of cytomegalovirus status by the classifier showed high specificity and sensitivity. Most of the TCR beta V segments (in an earlier analysis) were productive either about 87% or about 30% of the time.

The germline V gene has CDR1 LNHDA and CDR2 SQIVND (reference sequence). CDR3 length: 14 residues. V was clipped by 6 bases and J by 4 bases; unmatched bases: 0. The PCR contained 60 Vbeta and 13 Jbeta primers. Using immunoSEQ multiplex PCR, the repertoire was profiled, and TCRdb retains in-frame clones only, with some absent. The sample carries 100,000 to 150,000 clones, 60% to 85% recorded once. Concerning this clone: What it binds is unknown.

The TCR comes from a woman in her 40s in good health and CMV-seronegative. The J gene is TRBJ2-1, the V gene TRBV19; TRBD2 agrees at 13 bases. Input material: PBMCs. The CDR3 loop is CASRGLAGYNEQFF. CDR3 DNA sequence: TGTGCCAGTAGGGGACTAGCGGGATACAATGAGCAGTTCTTC.